The 21 T cell receptor beta chains below come from one sample, sequenced in a study of blood T cell repertoires in COVID-19. TCRdb's table, derived via immunoSEQ multiplex PCR, lists solely in-frame clones and lacks some. The sample has roughly 38,000 clones; 84% are singletons. Sequencing was done on a sample of peripheral blood. The receptors were gathered from a man aged 55 to 70 with COVID-19, enrolled during active disease.

The V gene is TRBV5-5, the J gene TRBJ1-5; D may be TRBD1 (5 bases). The germline V and J ends were trimmed by 3 bases and 7 bases, with 14 bases remaining between them. CDR1 is SGHKS, CDR2 YYEKEE, per germline (reference sequence). The CDR3 contains 14 residues. The CDR3 DNA is TGTGCCAGCAGCTCCGACGGGGGTGACCAGCCCCAGCATTTT. It codes for CASSSDGGDQPQHF.

This chain uses TRBV24-1 with TRBJ2-3; 10 bases fit TRBD1. There are 14 residues in the CDR3. The V gene end was trimmed by 4 bases and the J gene end by 10 bases; junction bases not matched to a gene: 7. Germline V gene sequence: CDR1 KGHDR, CDR2 SFDVKD. The CDR3 region is CATSDRTGTGAQYF. The CDR3, as DNA: TGTGCCACCAGTGACCGAACTGGGACAGGGGCGCAGTATTTT.

The chain is built from TRBV19 and TRBJ2-1; 13 bases are shared with TRBD2. The germline V gene encodes CDR1 LNHDA and CDR2 SQIVND (reference sequence). The CDR3 covers 18 residues. V dropped 3 bases and J dropped 3; count of bases not matched to a gene: 8. CDR3: CASSMEGLAGESYNEQFF. In DNA, the CDR3 is TGTGCCAGTAGTATGGAAGGACTAGCGGGGGAGAGCTACAATGAGCAGTTCTTC.

The chain links TRBV25-1 to TRBJ1-4, with 10 bases that match TRBD1. Losses at the gene ends were 5 bases for V and 8 bases for J; bases not matched to a gene: 17. The CDR3 totals 18 residues. CDR1 MGHDK and CDR2 SYGVNS come from the germline V gene. In DNA, the CDR3 is TGTGCCAGCAGTCCCGGGACAGGGGCATTCGAGCGAGGGGAAAAACTGTTTTTT. This encodes CASSPGTGAFERGEKLFF.

The V gene is TRBV9, the J gene TRBJ2-3; D is undetermined. The V end lost 0 bases, the J end lost 1 base, and 6 bases lay between the germline ends. The CDR3 totals 14 residues. Per the germline V gene, CDR1 is SGDLS and CDR2 is YYNGEE. The CDR3 spells CASSVEPGTDTQYF. The CDR3 DNA reads TGTGCCAGCAGCGTAGAGCCGGGCACAGATACGCAGTATTTT. The full variable domain, with the rest looked up from reference TRBV9 and TRBJ2-3, is DSGVTQTPKHLITATGQRVTLRCSPRSGDLSVYWYQQSLDQGLQFLIQYYNGEERAKGNILERFSAQQFPDLHSELNLSSLELGDSALYFCASSVEPGTDTQYFGPGTRLTVL.

The V and J genes are TRBV3-1 (or the pseudogene TRBV3-2) and TRBJ1-6; 8 positions agree with TRBD1. CDR3 length equals 14 residues. The germline V gene has CDR1 LGHDT and CDR2 YNNKEL (reference sequence). With V trimmed by 3 bases and J by 7 bases, 2 bases remained unmatched. CDR3 sequence: CASSQRQGNSPLHF. Here the CDR3 DNA reads TGTGCCAGCAGCCAGAGACAGGGGAATTCACCCCTCCACTTT.

The chain is built from TRBV5-1 and TRBJ1-3; perhaps TRBD1 as D (5 bases). V lost 0 bases and J 0 bases, leaving 10 bases between the germline ends. The CDR3 contains 16 residues. Germline assignment: CDR1 SGHRS and CDR2 YFSETQ. In DNA form, the CDR3 reads TGCGCCAGCAGCTTGGGGAGGGGACCCTCTGGAAACACCATATATTTT. Its protein is CASSLGRGPSGNTIYF.

V and J are TRBV5-4 and TRBJ1-4; TRBD1 might be the D (5 bases). This CDR3 is 14 amino acids long. V lost 2 bases to trimming and J lost 5 bases, with 10 bases between them. Germline V gene data show CDR1 as SGHNT and CDR2 as YYREEE (reference sequence). As DNA, the CDR3 is TGTGCCAGCAGCTTAGGGCGGGGGAATGAAAAACTGTTTTTT. It is translated as CASSLGRGNEKLFF.

The chain has TRBV5-1 and TRBJ1-5; no clear D gene. V was cut by 4 bases and J by 5 bases, with 10 bases left in between. Germline-derived CDR1 and CDR2 are SGHRS and YFSETQ. The CDR3 is 13 residues long. The CDR3 DNA reads as TGCGCCAGCAGCCCCGAGGGTGATCAGCCCCAGCATTTT. Its protein is CASSPEGDQPQHF.

V usage is TRBV30 and J usage is TRBJ2-1, with D tentatively TRBD2 (5 bases). V shed 7 bases and J shed 3 bases, with 13 bases lying between them. Germline values: CDR1 GTSNPN, CDR2 SVGIG (reference sequence). The CDR3 has 13 residues. CDR3 nucleotides: TGTGCCTCCAGGTTGGACTTCTACAATGAGCAGTTCTTC. Its translation: CASRLDFYNEQFF.

This chain connects TRBV6-2 or TRBV6-3 to TRBJ1-2, with D possibly TRBD1 on 6 matching bases. Germline CDR1 reads MNHEY; CDR2 reads SVGEGT. The CDR3 sequence is 13 residues long. Trimming took 2 bases from V and 4 from J, leaving 8 bases between them. As DNA, the CDR3 is TGTGCCAGCAGTTACAGCAGGGGCTATGGCTACACCTTC. This gives the protein CASSYSRGYGYTF.

This chain joins TRBV19 and TRBJ1-1; 10 bases match TRBD1. There are 17 residues in the CDR3. Germline lookup yields CDR1 LNHDA and CDR2 SQIVND (reference sequence). V shed 6 bases, J shed 2 bases, and the junction held 12 bases outside the gene matches. CDR3 DNA: TGTGCCAGTAGAACAACCGGGACAGGGGCGCGAAACACTGAAGCTTTCTTT. Encoded protein: CASRTTGTGARNTEAFF. The variable domain in full, with the rest retrieved from reference TRBV19 and TRBJ1-1, is DGGITQSPKYLFRKEGQNVTLSCEQNLNHDAMYWYRQDPGQGLRLIYYSQIVNDFQKGDIAEGYSVSREKKESFPLTVTSAQKNPTAFYLCASRTTGTGARNTEAFFGQGTRLTVV.

This clone is labeled medium-sized (0.01 to 0.1%). This chain joins TRBV7-9 and TRBJ2-1; 7 bases fit TRBD2. The CDR3 has 14 amino acids. With V trimmed by 2 bases and J by 7 bases, 5 bases remained unmatched. Germline CDR1 SEHNR, CDR2 FQNEAQ (reference sequence). The CDR3 region has the DNA TGTGCCAGCAGCTTAACGGGGGGAGGGAATGAGCAGTTCTTC. This translates into CASSLTGGGNEQFF.

The chain employs TRBV5-8 and TRBJ2-3; maybe TRBD1 (5 bases). Germline V lookup: CDR1 SGHTS, CDR2 YDEGEE. The V gene lost 1 base and the J gene lost 6 bases, with 15 bases spanning the gap. CDR3 length equals 15 residues. CDR3 sequence (DNA): TGTGCCAGCAGCTTGCAGGGTTGGCGCTCCGATACGCAGTATTTT. Translated: CASSLQGWRSDTQYF.

The V gene is TRBV28, the J gene TRBJ1-5, with 10 bases identical to TRBD1. This CDR3 is 15 amino acids long. J was trimmed by 3 bases and V by 6 bases; bases with no gene match: 5. CDR1 and CDR2 (germline): MDHEN, SYDVKM. The CDR3 nucleotides read TGTGCCAGCAGCCCGGGACAGGGGTTCAATCAGCCCCAGCATTTT. The encoded protein is CASSPGQGFNQPQHF.

The chain is built from TRBV30 and TRBJ1-4; no clear D. The V gene's germline CDR1 is GTSNPN and CDR2 SVGIG (reference sequence). The CDR3 has 13 amino acids. Trimming removed 1 base at V and 8 bases at J, with 11 bases between. CDR3 coding DNA: TGTGCCTGGAGTGGGGCAGATCGGGAAAAACTGTTTTTT. Amino acids: CAWSGADREKLFF.

The gene calls are TRBV7-9 and TRBJ2-3; maybe TRBD1 (5 bases). CDR3 length: 13 amino acids. The V end was cut by 1 base, the J end by 6 bases, with 8 bases between. Germline CDR1 is SEHNR and CDR2 is FQNEAQ (reference sequence). The CDR3 nucleotides read TGTGCCAGCAGCTTAGGACCAGGGGATACGCAGTATTTT. Translation: CASSLGPGDTQYF.

The chain links TRBV5-4 to TRBJ2-3; tentatively, D is TRBD2 (5 bases). The CDR3 spans 14 residues. Germline assignment: CDR1 SGHNT and CDR2 YYREEE (reference sequence). V lost 2 bases, J lost 6 bases, and 13 bases lay in between. This CDR3 is CASSLSGGRDTQYF. The DNA for the CDR3 is TGTGCCAGCAGCTTAAGCGGAGGCAGGGATACGCAGTATTTT.

The chain is built from TRBV28 and TRBJ2-7; D is ambiguous. Germline-derived CDR1 and CDR2 are MDHEN and SYDVKM. This CDR3 spans 14 amino acids. Trimming left V 10 bases short and J 0 bases short, with 16 bases between. CDR3 DNA sequence: TGTGCCACTCAGCCCGACACCATCTCCTACGAGCAGTACTTC. Protein product: CATQPDTISYEQYF.

The chain employs TRBV5-1 and TRBJ1-3; a weak D match, TRBD1 (5 bases). Trimming took off 4 bases at V and 0 bases at J, with 14 bases between the two ends. Germline lookup yields CDR1 SGHRS and CDR2 YFSETQ. CDR3 length: 16 residues. CDR3 sequence reads: CASSGAGGSSGNTIYF. CDR3 sequence (DNA): TGCGCCAGCAGCGGCGCCGGGGGAAGCTCTGGAAACACCATATATTTT.

In this sample, this clone turned up a few times. In DNA form, the CDR3 reads TGCAGTGCTAGTCACGCTAGGACAGGCCGGGGCGGGGAGCTGTTTTTT. The encoded protein is CSASHARTGRGGELFF. This chain links TRBV20-1 with TRBJ2-2, with TRBD1 identical over 7 bases. V lost 3 bases, J lost 7 bases, and 14 bases stayed unmatched. The germline V gene encodes CDR1 DFQATT and CDR2 SNEGSKA (reference sequence). CDR3 length equals 16 residues.